The 2 T cell receptor beta chains in this list originate from one sample, sequenced in a study of blood T cell repertoires in COVID-19. This table comes from immunoSEQ multiplex PCR, and its TCRdb copy is limited to in-frame clones, with some not included. The sample shows fewer than 65,000 clones, roughly 90% of them seen only once. Sequencing used peripheral blood. The receptors were sampled from a human donor in a cohort sampled during active COVID-19.

Turning to this clone: Germline is not matched at one junction end, which may reflect a read error. The V call is TRBV7-7, the J call TRBJ2-2; the match to TRBD1 covers 8 bases. There are 16 residues in the CDR3. Germline assignment: CDR1 SSHAT and CDR2 FNYEAQ (reference sequence). CDR3 residues: CASSSQGARDTGELFF. The CDR3 DNA reads TGTGCTAGCAGCTCCCAGGGGGCTCGAGACACCGGGGAGCTGTTTTTT.

The J gene is TRBJ2-7, the V gene TRBV28; 12 bases match TRBD2. The CDR3 extends over 19 amino acids. The V gene's germline CDR1 is MDHEN and CDR2 SYDVKM. Losses at the gene ends were 3 bases for V and 2 bases for J; bases not matched to a gene: 14. CDR3 DNA: TGTGCCAGCAGTTTTGTAACTAGCGGGAGGAGCTATAATACCTACGAGCAGTACTTC. Translating it yields CASSFVTSGRSYNTYEQYF. The variable domain in full, with the rest retrieved from reference TRBV28 and TRBJ2-7, is DVKVTQSSRYLVKRTGEKVFLECVQDMDHENMFWYRQDPGLGLRLIYFSYDVKMKEKGDIPEGYSVSREKKERFSLILESASTNQTSMYLCASSFVTSGRSYNTYEQYFGPGTRLTVT.